The 21 T cell receptor beta chains in this list originate from one sample, sequenced in a study of technical replicates of blood from a handful of donors. The repertoire was sequenced with immunoSEQ multiplex PCR; TCRdb's copy has only in-frame clones and lacks some. There are over 55,000 clones in the sample; around 87% occur only once, and roughly 5% lies in the top ten. The sample was PBMCs. The receptors here all came from a human donor in good health. Some clones in this sample may be carry-over from other donors' samples.

The chain couples TRBV19 to TRBJ1-1; D call uncertain. V lost 3 bases and J 5 bases, leaving 16 bases between the germline ends. Germline V gene sequence: CDR1 LNHDA, CDR2 SQIVND (reference sequence). The CDR3 is made up of 15 amino acids. The CDR3 nucleotides are TGTGCCAGTAGTATGCGGGCAACTACTGGGACTGAAGCTTTCTTT. Its protein product is CASSMRATTGTEAFF.

The chain has TRBV15 and TRBJ2-5; D unresolved. CDR1 LNHNV and CDR2 YYDKDF come from the germline V gene (reference sequence). V was cut by 9 bases and J by 2 bases, with 7 bases left in between. The length of the CDR3 is 11 residues. The CDR3 region is CATRGQETQYF. DNA for the CDR3: TGTGCCACGAGAGGTCAAGAGACCCAGTACTTC.

The chain links TRBV28 to TRBJ1-5; no reliable D call. The CDR3 covers 15 residues. Germline values: CDR1 MDHEN, CDR2 SYDVKM. With 3 bases removed from V and 3 bases from J, the gap between germline ends came to 12 bases. CDR3 sequence (DNA): TGTGCCAGCAGTTTGGATGGCGGAAACAATCAGCCCCAGCATTTT. Encoded protein: CASSLDGGNNQPQHF.

The chain couples TRBV7-8 to TRBJ1-5; possibly TRBD1 for D (6 bases). The CDR3 contains 16 residues. The germline V and J ends were trimmed by 7 bases and 7 bases, with 23 bases remaining between them. Germline V lookup: CDR1 SGHVS, CDR2 FQNEAQ. CDR3 region: CASIPTGFTSLQPQHF. As DNA, the CDR3 is TGTGCCAGCATTCCTACAGGGTTTACCTCCCTACAGCCCCAGCATTTT.

The chain joins TRBV21-1 to TRBJ1-2; no check of the table's D call, TRBD1, against the DNA was made. TRBV21-1 is deemed a pseudogene. This CDR3 comprises 13 residues. The CDR3 here is CASVNRGWYGYTF. As DNA, the CDR3 is TGTGCCAGCGTAAACAGGGGTTGGTATGGCTACACCTTC.

This chain links TRBV6-5 with TRBJ1-5; maybe TRBD1 (5 bases). The V end lost 6 bases, the J end lost 4 bases, and 13 bases lay between the germline ends. Germline CDR1 reads MNHEY; CDR2 reads SVGAGI. This CDR3 spans 14 amino acids. CDR3 region: CASSPGRGNQPQHF. In DNA, the CDR3 is TGTGCCAGCAGCCCTGGGAGGGGTAATCAGCCCCAGCATTTT.

The J gene is TRBJ2-6, the V gene TRBV6-1; 12 bases map to TRBD1. V lost 4 bases, J lost 2 bases, and 3 bases stayed unmatched. The V gene's germline CDR1 is MNHNS and CDR2 SASEGT. The CDR3 loop spans 17 amino acids. The CDR3 DNA is TGTGCCAGCAGTGCAGGGACAGGGGGCGCTGGGGCCAACGTCCTGACTTTC. Protein product: CASSAGTGGAGANVLTF.

The count of this clone is one. CDR3 coding DNA: TGTGCCAGCAGCCAAGAACTAGCGGGGAAACAAGAGACCCAGTACTTC. Its protein is CASSQELAGKQETQYF. The chain has TRBV4-2 and TRBJ2-5; 10 bases fit TRBD2. V lost 0 bases and J lost 2; bases outside the gene matches: 3. The CDR3 sequence is 16 residues long. The germline V gene has CDR1 LGHNA and CDR2 YNFKEQ.

The chain recombines TRBV23-1 with TRBJ2-1; 14 bases fit TRBD2. TRBV23-1 is classed as an ORF, of uncertain function. The CDR3 extends over 17 amino acids. V dropped 9 bases and J dropped 7; count of bases not matched to a gene: 14. The CDR3 region has the DNA TGCGCCAGAGGGACAGTTGGAGGGACTAGCGGGAGAAATGAGCAGTTCTTC. Translation: CARGTVGGTSGRNEQFF.

The chain joins TRBV4-2 to TRBJ1-2; no reliable D call. The CDR3 runs to 14 residues. CDR1 and CDR2 from the germline V gene are LGHNA and YNFKEQ. Trimming removed 2 bases from V and 1 base from J, with 8 bases in between. CDR3: CASSQLTGNYGYTF. CDR3 in DNA: TGTGCCAGCAGCCAACTTACGGGTAACTATGGCTACACCTTC.

The chain combines TRBV10-3 with TRBJ2-2; no reliable D call. This CDR3 spans 17 amino acids. In germline, CDR1 is ENHRY, CDR2 SYGVKD. Trimming cost V 0 bases and J 0 bases, with 11 bases left between them. The DNA for the CDR3 is TGTGCCATCAGTGAGTCGATGCGTCACGCGAACACCGGGGAGCTGTTTTTT. Protein sequence: CAISESMRHANTGELFF.

This chain joins TRBV18 and TRBJ2-7, with D unclear. Trimming left V 3 bases short and J 6 bases short, with 12 bases between. Germline CDR1 is KGHSH and CDR2 is LQKENI. This CDR3 region has 13 residues. DNA for the CDR3: TGTGCCAGCTCACCGAATTCCCTCGGCGAGCAGTACTTC. Translating gives CASSPNSLGEQYF.

The V gene is TRBV7-2, the J gene TRBJ2-7; D is perhaps TRBD1 (6 bases). Trimming pared 5 bases from V and 3 bases from J, leaving 20 bases between. CDR1 SGHTA and CDR2 FQGNSA come from the germline V gene. The CDR3 sequence is 16 residues long. CDR3: CASSARTGNPFYEQYF. The CDR3 DNA is TGTGCCAGCAGCGCCCGAACAGGGAACCCATTCTACGAGCAGTACTTC.

This chain links TRBV7-8 with TRBJ2-7, with D possibly matching TRBD1 (5 bases). V was cut by 10 bases and J by 3 bases, with 22 bases left in between. This CDR3 region has 15 residues. The germline gives CDR1 SGHVS, CDR2 FQNEAQ. The CDR3 DNA reads TGTGCCACCCTCCCTAGGATCGGACAAAACTACGAGCAGTACTTC. This gives the protein CATLPRIGQNYEQYF.

The chain uses TRBV5-4 and TRBJ1-4; weak D call: TRBD1 (5 bases). The CDR3 is made up of 15 amino acids. The ends were cut back, 3 bases at V and 4 bases at J, with 13 bases in the middle. The germline V gene encodes CDR1 SGHNT and CDR2 YYREEE (reference sequence). The CDR3 loop is CASSSHGQGNEKLFF. The DNA for the CDR3 is TGTGCCAGCAGCTCCCACGGTCAGGGTAATGAAAAACTGTTTTTT.

The genes are TRBV1 and TRBJ1-5. TRBV1 is reported as a pseudogene. The CDR3 sequence is 15 residues long. The CDR3 loop is CTSSQLALSGQPQHF. CDR3 bases: TGCACCAGCAGCCAACTGGCCCTCTCGGGGCAGCCCCAGCATTTT.

There are a few counts of this clone. The chain links TRBV7-6 to TRBJ2-1, with a possible D match to TRBD2 (6 bases). Germline CDR1 SGHVS, CDR2 FNYEAQ. The length of the CDR3 is 15 residues. V shed 1 base and J shed 9 bases, with 16 bases lying between them. The CDR3 is CASSLDGGRNSEQFF. The DNA of the CDR3 is TGTGCCAGCAGCTTAGATGGAGGGCGGAATTCTGAGCAGTTCTTC.

V usage is TRBV6-5 and J usage is TRBJ1-2; maybe TRBD1 (6 bases). The CDR3 extends over 15 amino acids. V was clipped by 6 bases and J by 4 bases, with 18 bases between them. CDR1 and CDR2 from the germline V gene are MNHEY and SVGAGI. DNA of the CDR3: TGTGCCAGCAGCCCCCTTGGGGGCCTTGGCTATGGCTACACCTTC. Translated: CASSPLGGLGYGYTF.

This chain connects TRBV14 to TRBJ2-1, with D possibly matching TRBD2 (6 bases). Trimming took 4 bases from V and 3 from J, leaving 10 bases between them. This CDR3 is 14 amino acids long. Germline V gene sequence: CDR1 SGHDN, CDR2 FVKESK. The CDR3 is CASSLAAVYNEQFF. CDR3 coding DNA: TGTGCCAGCAGCCTAGCGGCCGTCTACAATGAGCAGTTCTTC.

In its sample, this clone was seen once. V and J are TRBV4-2 and TRBJ2-2; possible D gene TRBD2, 6 bases. The germline CDR1 and CDR2 sequences are LGHNA and YNFKEQ. The V gene lost 1 base and the J gene lost 2 bases, with 8 bases spanning the gap. The CDR3 runs 15 residues. The CDR3 DNA is TGTGCCAGCAGCCAAGCCGGGAGCAACACCGGGGAGCTGTTTTTT. Its translation: CASSQAGSNTGELFF.

The J gene is TRBJ2-3, the V gene TRBV2; no firm D call. Germline CDR1 reads SNHLY; CDR2 reads FYNNEI. This CDR3 contains 14 residues. The ends were cut back, 3 bases at V and 2 bases at J, with 9 bases in the middle. For the CDR3, the DNA is TGTGCCAGCAGTGAGAGTCTTCCCACAGATACGCAGTATTTT. It yields the protein CASSESLPTDTQYF.